Presented here are 17 T cell receptor beta chains from one specimen sequenced in a study of T cell repertoires and leukemia-associated antigens. No antigen is known for these receptors. TCRdb reanalysed the 5' RACE reads using MiXCR and keeps one entry per CDR3 protein. The repertoire holds 14,000 or so distinct CDR3 sequences, about 40% seen once, with approximately 9.2% in the top ten. The sample was CD3+ T cells sorted from blood and cultured. The receptors come from a female donor in good health.

This clonotype is medium-sized in the sample. The V and J genes are TRBV29-1 and TRBJ2-7, with TRBD1 identical over 8 bases. The CDR3 is 13 amino acids. V shed 7 bases and J 5 bases; nucleotides not matched to a gene: 10. Germline-derived CDR1 and CDR2 are SQVTM and ANQGSEA. The CDR3 region is CSAARDRRNEQYF. In DNA, the CDR3 is TGCAGCGCCGCCAGGGACAGGCGGAACGAGCAGTACTTC.

This clonotype was found a few times. The chain couples TRBV5-5 to TRBJ2-7, with 7 bases lining up with TRBD2. Germline lookup yields CDR1 SGHKS and CDR2 YYEKEE (reference sequence). The CDR3 contains 14 residues. Losses at the gene ends were 2 bases for V and 1 base for J; bases not matched to a gene: 3. DNA of the CDR3: TGTGCCAGCAGCTTAGCACTAGCGTCCTACGAGCAGTACTTC. Protein: CASSLALASYEQYF.

This clonotype counts as large. V usage is TRBV12-3 or TRBV12-4 and J usage is TRBJ2-3, with D possibly matching TRBD2 (6 bases). Trimming left V 5 bases short and J 0 bases short, with 15 bases between. The CDR3 length is 16 residues. The CDR3 nucleotides read TGTGCCAGCAGTCGGGCTAGCGACCTAAGCACAGATACGCAGTATTTT. This codes for CASSRASDLSTDTQYF.

The V gene is TRBV6-5, the J gene TRBJ2-5; perhaps TRBD2 as D (6 bases). CDR3 length: 14 residues. CDR1 and CDR2 from the germline V gene are MNHEY and SVGAGI. This CDR3 reads CTTKPRTGVETQYF. CDR3 coding DNA: TGTACCACCAAACCAAGGACGGGGGTTGAGACCCAGTACTTC.

This clonotype is termed medium-sized. The chain recombines TRBV7-2 with TRBJ2-7, with 10 positions matching TRBD1. J was trimmed by 6 bases and V by 8 bases; bases with no gene match: 7. The germline V gene encodes CDR1 SGHTA and CDR2 FQGNSA. This CDR3 comprises 13 residues. The DNA of the CDR3 is TGTGCCAGCTTGGGGGACAGGGGAGTCGAGCAGTACTTC. It is translated as CASLGDRGVEQYF.

Comments on this clonotype: Because it lacks the conserved phenylalanine or tryptophan at the end, this CDR3 is likely a read error. The DNA is left out, because the CDR3 cannot be placed on it with certainty; the CDR3 is given as TCRdb lists it. J is TRBJ2-1 and V is TRBV5-3. TRBV5-3 is annotated as an ORF whose role is uncertain. The CDR3 spans 12 residues, counting both ends. The CDR3 protein is CARSRSINEEFL.

This clonotype is medium-sized by share. The chain carries TRBV29-1 and TRBJ2-5; D is undetermined. CDR1 is SQVTM, CDR2 ANQGSEA, per germline. Trimming removed 4 bases from V and 0 bases from J, with 6 bases in between. The CDR3 runs 12 residues. Here the CDR3 reads CSVVAYQETQYF. The CDR3 coding sequence is TGCAGCGTTGTGGCATACCAAGAGACCCAGTACTTC.

As concerns this clonotype: At one end, the junction sequence differs from germline, possibly due to a read error. V usage is TRBV5-1 and J usage is TRBJ2-7; TRBD2 agrees at 16 bases. CDR3 length: 16 amino acids. Germline lookup yields CDR1 SGHRS and CDR2 YFSETQ. CDR3 amino acids: CASSSGLAGGPYEQYF. DNA for the CDR3: TGCGCCAGCAGCTCGGGACTAGCGGGAGGGCCTTACGAACAGTACTTC.

This chain links TRBV4-2 with TRBJ2-5; 10 bases map to TRBD2. The CDR3 sequence is 17 residues long. Germline assignment: CDR1 LGHNA and CDR2 YNFKEQ. With 1 base clipped from V and 2 bases from J, the junction kept 7 bases outside the gene matches. CDR3 loop: CASSQGLLAGPQETQYF. DNA of the CDR3: TGTGCCAGCAGCCAAGGGTTACTAGCGGGACCTCAAGAGACCCAGTACTTC.

By proportion, this clonotype is medium-sized. The rearrangement uses TRBV30 and TRBJ2-1; no clear D gene. With 0 bases removed from V and 9 bases from J, the gap between germline ends came to 6 bases. The CDR3 sequence is 11 residues long. Germline CDR1 reads GTSNPN; CDR2 reads SVGIG (reference sequence). The CDR3 is CAWSVNSEQFF. CDR3 nucleotides: TGTGCCTGGAGTGTAAATAGTGAGCAGTTCTTC. Using reference TRBV30 and TRBJ2-1 for the parts outside the CDR3, the full variable domain is SQTIHQWPATLVQPVGSPLSLECTVEGTSNPNLYWYRQAAGRGLQLLFYSVGIGQISSEVPQNLSASRPQDRQFILSSKKLLLSDSGFYLCAWSVNSEQFFGPGTRLTVL.

Note on this clonotype: Being one base from a much bigger clone, this may be a read error. V gene TRBV7-9 combines with J gene TRBJ1-1; 9 nucleotides line up with TRBD1. Germline V gene sequence: CDR1 SEHNR, CDR2 FQNEAQ (reference sequence). This CDR3 is 16 amino acids long. The CDR3 spells CASCLELFTGGPEAFF. The CDR3, as DNA: TGTGCCAGCTGCTTAGAGTTGTTTACAGGGGGCCCTGAAGCTTTCTTT.

As regards this clonotype: The final CDR3 position lacks the conserved phenylalanine or tryptophan, pointing to a likely read error. The chain has TRBV20-1 and TRBJ2-1; D unresolved. This CDR3 spans 15 amino acids. In germline, CDR1 is DFQATT, CDR2 SNEGSKA (reference sequence). The V and J ends lost 1 base and 6 bases respectively, with 16 bases between them. Here the CDR3 DNA reads TGCAGTGCTAGAGTTCCGGCTGGCGGCTGCAATGAGCAGTTCTGC. This encodes CSARVPAGGCNEQFC.

The chain combines TRBV29-1 with TRBJ2-1, with D perhaps being TRBD1 or TRBD2 (5 bases each). The germline V and J ends were trimmed by 7 bases and 7 bases, with 17 bases remaining between them. CDR1 and CDR2 from the germline V gene are SQVTM and ANQGSEA. This CDR3 is 13 amino acids long. CDR3 in DNA: TGCAGCGCCCGGGACCATCCCAAAAATGAGCAGTTCTTC. Protein: CSARDHPKNEQFF.

The J gene is TRBJ1-5, the V gene TRBV5-1; D is possibly TRBD1 (6 bases). The V end was cut by 0 bases, the J end by 4 bases, with 17 bases between. The CDR3 spans 17 residues. Looked up from germline, CDR1 is SGHRS and CDR2 is YFSETQ. For the CDR3, the DNA is TGCGCCAGCAGCTTGGACCCTATGGGGGCCCTAAATCAGCCCCAGCATTTT. Translated, it gives CASSLDPMGALNQPQHF.

This clonotype was recorded many times. V and J are TRBV27 and TRBJ1-1; D gene uncertain. The germline V gene has CDR1 MNHEY and CDR2 SMNVEV (reference sequence). The CDR3 has 13 amino acids. V was shortened by 2 bases and J by 5 bases, with 9 bases between the two germline ends. This CDR3 reads CASSLLEGTEAFF. The CDR3 coding sequence is TGTGCCAGCAGTTTACTTGAAGGTACTGAAGCTTTCTTT.

The rearrangement uses TRBV6-5 and TRBJ2-5; maybe TRBD1 (6 bases). Germline V lookup: CDR1 MNHEY, CDR2 SVGAGI. The CDR3 totals 17 residues. Trimming pared 4 bases from V and 0 bases from J, leaving 18 bases between. The CDR3 nucleotides read TGTGCCAGCAGTTCGATCGGAAAACAGGGAAACCAAGAGACCCAGTACTTC. Translating it yields CASSSIGKQGNQETQYF.

Of note for this clonotype: This may stem from a read error, because a much larger clone lies one nucleotide away. The chain combines TRBV7-9 with TRBJ2-7, with 10 bases lining up with TRBD2. The CDR3 has 16 amino acids. Germline V gives CDR1 SEHNR, CDR2 FQNEAQ (reference sequence). The DNA for the CDR3 is TGTGCCAGCAGCTTAGGTCTAGCGGGAGAGCCCTACGGGCAGTACTTC. Encoded protein: CASSLGLAGEPYGQYF.